This paragraph reports one TCR beta chain. This receptor's antigen is unknown. No base qualities exist here, and no much larger clone lies one base off it. Deletion took 3 bases off V and 8 bases off J, with a span of 25 bases between the germline ends. The CDR3 measures 16 amino acids from cysteine to phenylalanine. Of the read, only the CDR3 DNA is kept; its 48 bases are in frame from base 1. The germline V gene specifies SQVTM as CDR1 and ANQGSEA as CDR2. The data stem from a study of CD8+ T cells in alopecia areata (dated by TCRdb to 2017 to 2018). In terms of the full investigation: The treated patients took part in an open-label pilot trial in which moderate-to-severe alopecia areata was treated with oral tofacitinib at 5 to 10 mg twice daily. Patients received tofacitinib for 6 to 18 months and were then followed off drug for 6 months to check for delayed response and recurrence. Disease severity in treated patients was measured with the SALT score, which quantifies the percentage of affected scalp surface area. In both human patients and the C3H/HeJ mouse model, the study applied high-throughput TCRbeta sequencing to look at T cell clonal expansion in alopecia areata. On the human side, TCRbeta sequencing was run on scalp tissue and on sorted CD4+ and CD8+ peripheral blood T cells from healthy controls and from alopecia areata patients with either patchy or totalis/universalis disease. Tofacitinib-treated patients had biopsies at baseline and at 4 and 24 weeks of treatment, with a later scalp biopsy in several patients. Clonality in the scalp was compared among normal scalp (n=4), patchy alopecia areata scalp (n=8), and alopecia totalis/universalis scalp (n=8). The RNA source kit depended on sample type: the PAXgene miRNA kit for fixed scalp, the miRNeasy kit for PBMCs, and the RNeasy kit for mouse skin. immunoSEQ multiplex PCR using 35 Vbeta forward primers and 13 Jbeta reverse primers was used to amplify TCRbeta CDR3 regions.

Library construction relied on the immunoSEQ multiplex PCR assay. For TCR sequencing, RNA was extracted from every sample and reverse transcribed into cDNA to serve as template. First-strand cDNA was synthesized using SuperScript III with a 2:1 mix of oligo-dT and random hexamers. A synthetic immune receptor repertoire was used to assess amplification bias, and residual bias was removed computationally. Per the authors' processing: Raw reads were preprocessed to remove errors, and CDR3 was defined according to IMGT conventions as the region from the conserved cysteine to phenylalanine. To get clonality, Shannon entropy was normalized by log2 of the number of productive unique TCRs and the result was subtracted from 1. Scalp TCRbeta sequences were cross-referenced with sorted blood CD4 and CD8 repertoires so that the CD4 or CD8 identity of scalp clones could be inferred. TCRdb stores this immuneACCESS table with in-frame sequences only. Part of the clones is absent; in the studies checked, under half of the shortfall reflects unresolved V genes, and no reason is known for the rest. The V and J calls and clone size are taken from that table; D and trimming were inferred from the DNA. The table for this sample lists about 300,000 clones; about 62% of them were counted only once. The ten largest account for around 1.7% of the sample.

General study outcomes and caveats: Shared TCR sequences between patients were less evident than in mice, which may be partly attributable to HLA diversity in the patient population. Unlike mouse skin, which is dominated by gammadelta T cells, normal human skin has resident alphabeta T cells that are also sequenced, and this complicates analysis of the scalp TCR repertoire. Compared with normal scalp, lesional scalp had higher clonality and more expanded CD8+ clones, particularly in alopecia totalis/universalis, a pattern that suggests antigenic drive. Many expanded lesional clones were found to persist in scalp and blood during tofacitinib treatment, and relapse after treatment cessation may be partly explained by this persistence. Scalp clonality and the number of expanded CD8+ clones among the top 100 scalp clones were significantly decreased by tofacitinib. Because the treated cohort was small and included a single nonresponder, larger studies are needed to assess links between baseline CD8+ expansion and response.

The sample's time point label, in plain terms: around 26 weeks on oral tofacitinib. The treatment or condition label corresponds to: oral pan-JAK inhibitor, 5-10 mg twice daily. Lesional scalp punch biopsies and peripheral blood were collected from alopecia areata patients. After PBMCs were isolated by density centrifugation and stained for CD3, CD4 and CD8, a FACSAria was used to sort CD4+ and CD8+ T cells. This TCR was recovered from a human donor with alopecia areata. The sample here was CD4+ T cells sorted from blood, taken at week 24, from a patient treated with tofacitinib. The chain was built from TRBV29-1 and TRBJ1-2, with an unclear D gene assignment. The CDR3 region has the sequence CSVEDPRERAGRGYTF. The bases are TGCAGCGTTGAGGACCCGAGGGAAAGGGCAGGTCGAGGCTACACCTTC.